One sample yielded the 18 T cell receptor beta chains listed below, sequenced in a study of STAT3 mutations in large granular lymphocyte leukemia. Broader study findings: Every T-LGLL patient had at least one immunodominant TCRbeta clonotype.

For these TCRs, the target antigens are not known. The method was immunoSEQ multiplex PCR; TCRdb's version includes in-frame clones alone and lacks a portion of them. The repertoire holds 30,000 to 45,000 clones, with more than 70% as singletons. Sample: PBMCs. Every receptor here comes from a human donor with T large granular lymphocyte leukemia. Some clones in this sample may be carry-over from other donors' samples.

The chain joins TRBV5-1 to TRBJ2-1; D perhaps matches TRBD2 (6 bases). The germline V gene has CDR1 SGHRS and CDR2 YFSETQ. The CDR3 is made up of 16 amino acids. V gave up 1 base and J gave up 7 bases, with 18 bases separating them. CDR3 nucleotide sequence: TGCGCCAGCAGCTTGTTTCTTCTGGGGGGTGGGAATGAGCAGTTCTTC. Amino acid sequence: CASSLFLLGGGNEQFF.

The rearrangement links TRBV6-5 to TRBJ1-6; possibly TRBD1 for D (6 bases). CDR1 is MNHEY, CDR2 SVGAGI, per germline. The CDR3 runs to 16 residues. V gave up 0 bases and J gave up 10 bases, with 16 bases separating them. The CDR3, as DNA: TGTGCCAGCAGTTACTCGGCAGGGGCCGGGGCCTCACCCCTCCACTTT. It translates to CASSYSAGAGASPLHF.

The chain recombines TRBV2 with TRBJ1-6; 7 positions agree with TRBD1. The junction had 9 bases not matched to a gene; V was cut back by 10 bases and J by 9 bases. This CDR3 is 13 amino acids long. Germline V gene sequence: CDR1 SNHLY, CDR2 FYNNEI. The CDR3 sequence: CATSGQPSSPLHF. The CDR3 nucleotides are TGTGCCACCTCGGGACAGCCGAGTTCACCCCTCCACTTT.

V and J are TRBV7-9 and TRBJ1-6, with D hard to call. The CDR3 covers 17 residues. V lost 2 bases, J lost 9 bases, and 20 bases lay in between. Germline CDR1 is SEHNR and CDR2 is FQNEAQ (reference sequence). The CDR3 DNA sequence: TGTGCCAGCAGCTTAAGGAATCGGGAGGGAAGCGGTTCACCCCTCCACTTT. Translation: CASSLRNREGSGSPLHF.

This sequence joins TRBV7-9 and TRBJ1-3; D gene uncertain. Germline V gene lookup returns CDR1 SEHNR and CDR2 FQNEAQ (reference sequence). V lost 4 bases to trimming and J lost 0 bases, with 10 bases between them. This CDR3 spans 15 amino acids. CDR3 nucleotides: TGTGCCAGCAGCTCCTTGGAGCTCTCTGGAAACACCATATATTTT. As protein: CASSSLELSGNTIYF. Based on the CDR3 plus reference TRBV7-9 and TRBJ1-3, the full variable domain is DTGVSQNPRHKITKRGQNVTFRCDPISEHNRLYWYRQTLGQGPEFLTYFQNEAQLEKSRLLSDRFSAERPKGSFSTLEIQRTEQGDSAMYLCASSSLELSGNTIYFGEGSWLTVV.

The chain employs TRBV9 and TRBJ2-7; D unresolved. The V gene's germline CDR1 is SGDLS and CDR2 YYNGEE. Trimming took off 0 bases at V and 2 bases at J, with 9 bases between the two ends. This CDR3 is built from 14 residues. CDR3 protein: CASSVDPVTYEQYF. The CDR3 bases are TGTGCCAGCAGCGTAGATCCGGTTACCTACGAGCAGTACTTC.

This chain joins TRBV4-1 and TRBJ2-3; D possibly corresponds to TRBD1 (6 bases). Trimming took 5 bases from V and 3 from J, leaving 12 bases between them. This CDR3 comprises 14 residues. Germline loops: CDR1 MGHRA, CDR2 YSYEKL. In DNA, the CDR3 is TGCGCCAGCAGCTATTCGGACAGAACAGATACGCAGTATTTT. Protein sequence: CASSYSDRTDTQYF.

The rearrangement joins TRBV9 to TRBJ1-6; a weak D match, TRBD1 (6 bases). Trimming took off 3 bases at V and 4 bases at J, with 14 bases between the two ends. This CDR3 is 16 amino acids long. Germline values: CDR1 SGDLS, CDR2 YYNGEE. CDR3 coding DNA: TGTGCCAGCAGCGGGACAGCACTCAATTATAATTCACCCCTCCACTTT. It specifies CASSGTALNYNSPLHF.

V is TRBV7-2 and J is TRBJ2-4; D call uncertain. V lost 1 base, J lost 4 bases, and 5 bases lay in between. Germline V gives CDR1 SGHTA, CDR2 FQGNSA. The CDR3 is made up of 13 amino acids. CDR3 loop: CASSLDGKNIQYF. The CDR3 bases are TGTGCCAGCAGCTTAGACGGAAAAAACATTCAGTACTTC. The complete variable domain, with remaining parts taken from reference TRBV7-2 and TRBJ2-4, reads GAGVSQSPSNKVTEKGKDVELRCDPISGHTALYWYRQSLGQGLEFLIYFQGNSAPDKSGLPSDRFSAERTGGSVSTLTIQRTQQEDSAVYLCASSLDGKNIQYFGAGTRLSVL.

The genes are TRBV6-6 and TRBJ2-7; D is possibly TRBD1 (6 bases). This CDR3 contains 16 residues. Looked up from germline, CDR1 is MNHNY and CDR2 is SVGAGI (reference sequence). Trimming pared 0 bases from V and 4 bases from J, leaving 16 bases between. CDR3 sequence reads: CASSYSPGERGYEQYF. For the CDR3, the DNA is TGTGCCAGCAGTTACTCGCCAGGGGAGAGGGGGTACGAGCAGTACTTC.

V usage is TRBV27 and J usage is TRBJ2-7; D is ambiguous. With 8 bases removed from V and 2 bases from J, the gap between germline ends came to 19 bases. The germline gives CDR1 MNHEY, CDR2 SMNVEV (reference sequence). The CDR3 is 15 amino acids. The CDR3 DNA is TGTGCCAGCGGGCAGGACGGGCGTGGGCCCTACGAGCAGTACGTC. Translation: CASGQDGRGPYEQYV.

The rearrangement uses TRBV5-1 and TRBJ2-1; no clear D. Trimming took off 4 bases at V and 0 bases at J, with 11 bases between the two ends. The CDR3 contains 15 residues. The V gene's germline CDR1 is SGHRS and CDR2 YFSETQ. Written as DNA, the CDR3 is TGCGCCAGCAGCCTCGGCTCGGGCTCCTACAATGAGCAGTTCTTC. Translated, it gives CASSLGSGSYNEQFF.

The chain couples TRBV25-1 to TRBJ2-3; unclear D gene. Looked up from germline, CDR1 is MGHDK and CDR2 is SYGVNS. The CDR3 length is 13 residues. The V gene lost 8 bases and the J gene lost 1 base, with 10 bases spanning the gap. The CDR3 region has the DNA TGTGCCAGCGTACCTGGGGGCACAGATACGCAGTATTTT. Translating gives CASVPGGTDTQYF. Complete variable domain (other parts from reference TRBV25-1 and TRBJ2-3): EADIYQTPRYLVIGTGKKITLECSQTMGHDKMYWYQQDPGMELHLIHYSYGVNSTEKGDLSSESTVSRIRTEHFPLTLESARPSHTSQYLCASVPGGTDTQYFGPGTRLTVL.

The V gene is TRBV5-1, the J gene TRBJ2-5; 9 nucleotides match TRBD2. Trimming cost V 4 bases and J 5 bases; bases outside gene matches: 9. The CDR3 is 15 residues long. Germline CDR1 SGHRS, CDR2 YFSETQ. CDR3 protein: CASSVRGGAWETQYF. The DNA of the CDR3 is TGCGCCAGCAGCGTGCGGGGGGGGGCCTGGGAGACCCAGTACTTC.

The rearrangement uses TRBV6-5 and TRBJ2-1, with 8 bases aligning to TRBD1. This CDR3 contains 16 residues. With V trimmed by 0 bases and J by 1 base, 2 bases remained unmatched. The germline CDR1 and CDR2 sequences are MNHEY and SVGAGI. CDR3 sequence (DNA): TGTGCCAGCAGTTACTCAAGGACAGGGTCCTACAATGAGCAGTTCTTC. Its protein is CASSYSRTGSYNEQFF.

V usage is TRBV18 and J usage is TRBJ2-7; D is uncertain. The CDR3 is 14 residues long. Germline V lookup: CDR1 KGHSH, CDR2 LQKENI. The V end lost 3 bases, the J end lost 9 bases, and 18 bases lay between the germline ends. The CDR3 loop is CASSPTGAPGPQYV. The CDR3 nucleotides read TGTGCCAGCTCACCGACCGGTGCACCAGGACCGCAGTACGTC.

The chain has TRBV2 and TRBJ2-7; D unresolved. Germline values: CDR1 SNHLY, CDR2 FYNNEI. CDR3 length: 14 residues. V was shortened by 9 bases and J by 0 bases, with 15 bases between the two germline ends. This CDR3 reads CARYKLVSSYEQYV. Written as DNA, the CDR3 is TGTGCCAGATATAAATTAGTGAGCTCCTACGAGCAGTACGTC.

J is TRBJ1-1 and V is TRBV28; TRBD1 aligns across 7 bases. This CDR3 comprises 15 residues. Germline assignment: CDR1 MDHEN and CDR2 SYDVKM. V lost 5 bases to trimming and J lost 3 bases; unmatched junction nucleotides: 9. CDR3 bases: TGTGCCAGCAGTCCCTACAGGGGCGGAGACACTGAAGCTTTCTTT. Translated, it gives CASSPYRGGDTEAFF. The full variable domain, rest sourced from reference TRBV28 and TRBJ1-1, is DVKVTQSSRYLVKRTGEKVFLECVQDMDHENMFWYRQDPGLGLRLIYFSYDVKMKEKGDIPEGYSVSREKKERFSLILESASTNQTSMYLCASSPYRGGDTEAFFGQGTRLTVV.